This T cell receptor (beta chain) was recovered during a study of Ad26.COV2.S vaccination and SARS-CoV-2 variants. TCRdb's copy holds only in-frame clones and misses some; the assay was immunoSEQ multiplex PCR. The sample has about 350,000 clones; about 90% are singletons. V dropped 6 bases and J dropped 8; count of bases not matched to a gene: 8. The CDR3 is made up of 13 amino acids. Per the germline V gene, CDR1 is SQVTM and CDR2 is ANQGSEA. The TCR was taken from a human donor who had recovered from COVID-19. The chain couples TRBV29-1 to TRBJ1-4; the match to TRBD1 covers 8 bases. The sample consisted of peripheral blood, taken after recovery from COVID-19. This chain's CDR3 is CSVGGQVTEKLFF. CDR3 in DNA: TGCAGCGTAGGGGGACAGGTCACGGAAAAACTGTTTTTT.